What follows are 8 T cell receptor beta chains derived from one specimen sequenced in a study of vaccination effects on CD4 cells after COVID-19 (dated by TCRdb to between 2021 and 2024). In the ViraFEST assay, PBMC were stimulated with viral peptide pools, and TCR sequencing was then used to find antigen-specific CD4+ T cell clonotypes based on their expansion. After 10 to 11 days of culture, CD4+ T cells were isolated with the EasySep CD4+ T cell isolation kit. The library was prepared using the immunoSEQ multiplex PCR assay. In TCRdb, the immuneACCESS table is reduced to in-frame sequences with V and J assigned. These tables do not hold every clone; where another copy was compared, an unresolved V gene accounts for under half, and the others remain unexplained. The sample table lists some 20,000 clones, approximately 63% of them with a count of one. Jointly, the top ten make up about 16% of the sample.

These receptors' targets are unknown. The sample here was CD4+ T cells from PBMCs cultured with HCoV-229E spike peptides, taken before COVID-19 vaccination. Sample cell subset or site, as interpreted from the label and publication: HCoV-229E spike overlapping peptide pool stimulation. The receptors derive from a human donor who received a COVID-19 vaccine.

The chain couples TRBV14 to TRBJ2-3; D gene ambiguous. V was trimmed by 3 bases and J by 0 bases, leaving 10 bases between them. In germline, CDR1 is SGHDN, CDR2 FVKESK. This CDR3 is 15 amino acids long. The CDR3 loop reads CASSQITDSTDTQYF. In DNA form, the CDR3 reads TGTGCCAGCAGCCAGATAACGGACAGCACAGATACGCAGTATTTT.

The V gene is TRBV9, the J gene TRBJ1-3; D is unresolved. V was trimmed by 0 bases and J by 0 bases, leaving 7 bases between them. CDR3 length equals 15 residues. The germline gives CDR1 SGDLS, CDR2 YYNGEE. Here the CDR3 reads CASSVGDSSGNTIYF. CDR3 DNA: TGTGCCAGCAGCGTAGGCGATAGCTCTGGAAACACCATATATTTT.

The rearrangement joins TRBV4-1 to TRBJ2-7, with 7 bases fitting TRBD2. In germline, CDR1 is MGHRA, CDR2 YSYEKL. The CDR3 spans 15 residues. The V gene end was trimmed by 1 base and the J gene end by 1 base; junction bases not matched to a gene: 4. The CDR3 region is CASSQAGGRSYEQYF. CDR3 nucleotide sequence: TGCGCCAGCAGCCAAGCGGGGGGACGGTCCTACGAGCAGTACTTC.

As DNA, the CDR3 is TGTGCCAGCAGAAACACAGATACGCAGTATTTT. Translating it yields CASRNTDTQYF. J is TRBJ2-3 and V is TRBV4-2, with D unresolved. The CDR3 is 11 amino acids. The V end was cut by 6 bases, the J end by 2 bases, with 3 bases between. CDR1 and CDR2 (germline): LGHNA, YNFKEQ.

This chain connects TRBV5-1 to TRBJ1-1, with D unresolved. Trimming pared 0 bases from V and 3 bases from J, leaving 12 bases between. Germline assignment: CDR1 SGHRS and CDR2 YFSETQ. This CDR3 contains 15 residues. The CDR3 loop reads CASSLGPGRYTEAFF. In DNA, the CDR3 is TGCGCCAGCAGCTTGGGTCCGGGGAGGTACACTGAAGCTTTCTTT.

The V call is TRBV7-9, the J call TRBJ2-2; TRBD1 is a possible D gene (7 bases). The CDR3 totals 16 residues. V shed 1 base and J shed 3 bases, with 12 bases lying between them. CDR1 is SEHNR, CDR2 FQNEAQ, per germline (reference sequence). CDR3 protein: CASSLVVRGDTGELFF. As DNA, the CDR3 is TGTGCCAGCAGCTTAGTTGTCAGGGGGGACACCGGGGAGCTGTTTTTT.

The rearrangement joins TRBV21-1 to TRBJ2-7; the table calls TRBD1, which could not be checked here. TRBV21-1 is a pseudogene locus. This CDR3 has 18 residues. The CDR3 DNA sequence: TGTGCCAGCAGCAAAGTGGGGCCATGGGCCTTCAGGTCCTACGAGCAGTACTTC. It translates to CASSKVGPWAFRSYEQYF.

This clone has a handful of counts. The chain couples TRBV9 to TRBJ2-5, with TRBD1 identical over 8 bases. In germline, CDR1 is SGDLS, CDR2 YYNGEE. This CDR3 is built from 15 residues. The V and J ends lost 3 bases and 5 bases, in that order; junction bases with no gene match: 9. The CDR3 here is CASSASGQVIETQYF. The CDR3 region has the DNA TGTGCCAGCAGCGCATCGGGACAGGTGATTGAGACCCAGTACTTC.